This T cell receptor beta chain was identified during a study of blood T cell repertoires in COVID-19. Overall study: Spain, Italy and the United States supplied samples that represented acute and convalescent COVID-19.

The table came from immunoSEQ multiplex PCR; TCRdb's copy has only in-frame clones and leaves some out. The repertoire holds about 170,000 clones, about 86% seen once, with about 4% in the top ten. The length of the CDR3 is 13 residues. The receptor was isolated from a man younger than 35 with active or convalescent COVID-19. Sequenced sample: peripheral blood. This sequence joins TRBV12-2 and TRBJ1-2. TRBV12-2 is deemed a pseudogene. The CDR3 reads CASRLGRDYGYTF. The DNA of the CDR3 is TGTGCAAGTCGCTTAGGGAGGGACTATGGCTACACCTTC.